This TCR beta chain was identified during a study of graft-versus-host responses after intestinal transplantation. A word on this clone: The antigen is not known.

Data came from immunoSEQ multiplex PCR; TCRdb stores just in-frame clones and leaves some out. The sample includes some 120,000 clones, roughly nine tenths of them seen just once. This CDR3 is 15 amino acids long. CDR1 and CDR2 (germline): LNHNV, YYDKDF (reference sequence). With 5 bases removed from V and 8 bases from J, the gap between germline ends came to 19 bases. This receptor was identified in a human donor who was the organ donor for an intestinal transplant. The source was unstimulated CD4+ T cells sorted from spleen or lymph node cells, collected before transplant. The chain couples TRBV15 to TRBJ2-1; D assignment may be TRBD1 or TRBD2 (6 bases each). CDR3 DNA sequence: TGTGCCACCAGCCCAGGGGCGCTGGAGCGGGATGAGCAGTTCTTC. Amino acids: CATSPGALERDEQFF.